The rows below give T cell receptor beta chains drawn from one sample of a study of blood T cell repertoires in COVID-19. The method was immunoSEQ multiplex PCR; TCRdb's version includes in-frame clones alone and lacks a portion of them. The repertoire holds under 200,000 clones, with about 82% as singletons. The material sequenced was peripheral blood. The source of these receptors is a woman aged 80 or over with COVID-19, enrolled during active disease. CDR3s leave out the opening cysteine and the closing phenylalanine or tryptophan. Each record gives: J gene, V gene, CDR3 protein.

TRBJ1-5	TRBV3-1/TRBV3-2	ASSQGTEPQH
TRBJ1-1	TRBV27	ASSSLNRTYMNTEAF
TRBJ1-1	TRBV6-4	ASSDGGLNTEAF
TRBJ1-5	TRBV10-3	AIGGSQPQH
TRBJ1-2	TRBV12-5	ASAWTGGNYGHT
TRBJ2-1	TRBV9	ASSGSAGVEQF
TRBJ1-2	TRBV15	ATSPLGRDGYGYT
TRBJ2-1	TRBV11-3	ASSLMRGNEQF
TRBJ1-4	TRBV4-1	ASSRQTGGTNEKLF
TRBJ1-3	TRBV7-2	ASSPRGTWTNTIY
TRBJ1-2	TRBV12-3/TRBV12-4	ASSAFDRAVHT